Below, 5 T cell receptor beta chains from the same sample are listed, as sequenced in a study of cytotoxic CD8 clonotypes in ibrutinib-treated CLL. Libraries were prepared by immunoSEQ multiplex PCR; TCRdb keeps only in-frame clonotypes and omits some of them. The table records about 50,000 clones, roughly 80% of them present only once. Material: PBMCs, obtained after 24 months of ibrutinib treatment. These receptors were obtained from a human donor with chronic lymphocytic leukemia.

This chain joins TRBV28 and TRBJ1-5; 8 bases agree with TRBD1. Germline values: CDR1 MDHEN, CDR2 SYDVKM. The CDR3 sequence is 15 residues long. The junction had 6 bases not matched to a gene; V was cut back by 6 bases and J by 2 bases. CDR3: CASSGQGRGNQPQHF. Written as DNA, the CDR3 is TGTGCCAGCAGCGGACAGGGTCGGGGCAATCAGCCCCAGCATTTT.

V usage is TRBV19 and J usage is TRBJ2-5; D is uncertain. The CDR3 length is 12 residues. V was pared by 7 bases and J by 2 bases, with 8 bases between. Germline loops: CDR1 LNHDA, CDR2 SQIVND (reference sequence). The chain's CDR3 is CASKGWQETQYF. For the CDR3, the DNA is TGTGCCAGTAAGGGCTGGCAAGAGACCCAGTACTTC.

The V gene is TRBV5-4, the J gene TRBJ2-7; TRBD2 agrees at 8 bases. The germline V gene encodes CDR1 SGHNT and CDR2 YYREEE (reference sequence). The CDR3 sequence is 15 residues long. After removal of 4 bases from V and 5 bases from J, the junction contained 11 bases not matched to a gene. CDR3 in DNA: TGTGCCAGCAGCCGCGCTTCGAGCGGGAGTCACGAGCAGTACTTC. Its protein product is CASSRASSGSHEQYF.

The chain is built from TRBV5-1 and TRBJ2-7; 10 bases are a match to TRBD2. V dropped 3 bases and J dropped 6; count of bases not matched to a gene: 6. The germline gives CDR1 SGHRS, CDR2 YFSETQ. The CDR3 is 14 residues long. The CDR3 coding sequence is TGCGCCAGCAGCTCGTTAGCGGGAGGAGGCGAGCAGTACTTC. Translation gives CASSSLAGGGEQYF.

The rearrangement links TRBV19 to TRBJ2-1; 12 bases are shared with TRBD2. The germline V gene has CDR1 LNHDA and CDR2 SQIVND (reference sequence). V was pared by 6 bases and J by 8 bases, with 11 bases of the junction left unmatched. This CDR3 has 16 amino acids. The CDR3 loop is CASSKRLAGEQDEQFF. CDR3 DNA: TGTGCCAGTAGCAAAAGACTAGCGGGAGAACAGGATGAGCAGTTCTTC.